Listed here are 4 T cell receptor beta chains from one sample, sequenced in a study of technical replicates of blood from several donors. Produced via immunoSEQ multiplex PCR; TCRdb's table is partial and in-frame only. Of nearly 70,000 clones listed, approximately 91% were seen once; the top ten hold approximately 4.8%. Sequencing input: PBMCs. The receptors come from a human donor in good health. Some clones in this sample may be carry-over from other donors' samples.

V gene TRBV11-2 combines with J gene TRBJ1-1; D is perhaps TRBD1 (6 bases). Germline assignment: CDR1 SGHAT and CDR2 FQNNGV. V was pared by 4 bases and J by 1 base, with 13 bases between. This CDR3 is built from 15 residues. CDR3 sequence reads: CASSSRGGANTEAFF. Here the CDR3 DNA reads TGTGCCAGCAGCTCGAGAGGGGGTGCGAACACTGAAGCTTTCTTT.

The rearrangement joins TRBV2 to TRBJ2-1; 7 nucleotides line up with TRBD2. V shed 8 bases and J 1 base; nucleotides not matched to a gene: 5. Looked up from germline, CDR1 is SNHLY and CDR2 is FYNNEI. The length of the CDR3 is 14 residues. The CDR3 bases are TGTGCCAGCGGGAGGGAGGGGTCCTACAATGAGCAGTTCTTC. Translation: CASGREGSYNEQFF. The variable domain in full, completed from reference TRBV2 and TRBJ2-1, reads EPEVTQTPSHQVTQMGQEVILRCVPISNHLYFYWYRQILGQKVEFLVSFYNNEISEKSEIFDDQFSVERPDGSNFTLKIRSTKLEDSAMYFCASGREGSYNEQFFGPGTRLTVL.

The chain links TRBV2 to TRBJ1-6; 10 bases map to TRBD1. The germline gives CDR1 SNHLY, CDR2 FYNNEI. V dropped 8 bases and J dropped 7; count of bases not matched to a gene: 2. The CDR3 is 13 residues long. DNA for the CDR3: TGTGCCAGCTCGGGACAGGGGAATTCACCCCTCCACTTT. It is translated as CASSGQGNSPLHF.

The chain is built from TRBV27 and TRBJ1-5; 9 bases fit TRBD1. Germline CDR1 is MNHEY and CDR2 is SMNVEV (reference sequence). The trim removed 5 bases at V and 4 bases at J, leaving 9 bases unmatched. CDR3 length equals 16 residues. CDR3 coding DNA: TGTGCCAGCAGTCCTATCACAGGGGGCGCAAATCAGCCCCAGCATTTT. It specifies CASSPITGGANQPQHF.